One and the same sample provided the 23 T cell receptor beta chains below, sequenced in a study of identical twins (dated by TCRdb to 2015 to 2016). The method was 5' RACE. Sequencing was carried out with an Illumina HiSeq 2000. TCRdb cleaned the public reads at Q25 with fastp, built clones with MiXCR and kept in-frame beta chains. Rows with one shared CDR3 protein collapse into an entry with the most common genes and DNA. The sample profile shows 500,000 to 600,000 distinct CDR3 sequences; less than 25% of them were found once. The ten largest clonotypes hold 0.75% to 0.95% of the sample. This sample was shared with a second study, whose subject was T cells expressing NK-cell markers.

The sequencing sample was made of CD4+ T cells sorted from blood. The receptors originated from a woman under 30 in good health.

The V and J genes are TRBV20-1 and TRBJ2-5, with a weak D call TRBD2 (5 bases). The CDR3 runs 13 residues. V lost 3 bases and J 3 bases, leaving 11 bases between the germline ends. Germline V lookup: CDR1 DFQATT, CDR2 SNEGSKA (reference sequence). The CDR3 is CSASRLAKETQYF. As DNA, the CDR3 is TGCAGTGCTAGTCGCCTAGCCAAAGAGACCCAGTACTTC.

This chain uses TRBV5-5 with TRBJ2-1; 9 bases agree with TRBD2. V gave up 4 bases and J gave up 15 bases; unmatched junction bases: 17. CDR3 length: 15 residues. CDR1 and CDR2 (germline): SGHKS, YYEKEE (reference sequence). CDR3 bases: TGTGCCAGCAGCCTTAGCGGGAGCGCCCGACGGAATGGGTTCTTC. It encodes CASSLSGSARRNGFF.

This CDR3 is CASSQDAARGSYEQYF. The DNA for the CDR3 is TGTGCCAGCAGCCAAGATGCGGCCAGGGGATCCTACGAGCAGTACTTC. The rearrangement uses TRBV14 and TRBJ2-7; a weak D match, TRBD1 (6 bases). The CDR3 spans 16 residues. Germline values: CDR1 SGHDN, CDR2 FVKESK. V lost 0 bases and J lost 1, with 13 bases in between.

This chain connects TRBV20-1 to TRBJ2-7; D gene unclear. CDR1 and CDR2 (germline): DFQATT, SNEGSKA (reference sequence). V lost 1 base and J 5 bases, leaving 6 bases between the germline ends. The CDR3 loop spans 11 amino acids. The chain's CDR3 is CSARVGDEQYF. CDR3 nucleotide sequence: TGCAGTGCTAGAGTAGGAGACGAGCAGTACTTC.

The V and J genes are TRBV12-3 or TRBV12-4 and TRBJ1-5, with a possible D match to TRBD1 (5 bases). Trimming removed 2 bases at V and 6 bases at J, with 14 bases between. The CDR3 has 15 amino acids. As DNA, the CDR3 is TGTGCCAGCAGTTTAAGTGGGGGGTCTAGTCAGCCCCAGCATTTT. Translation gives CASSLSGGSSQPQHF.

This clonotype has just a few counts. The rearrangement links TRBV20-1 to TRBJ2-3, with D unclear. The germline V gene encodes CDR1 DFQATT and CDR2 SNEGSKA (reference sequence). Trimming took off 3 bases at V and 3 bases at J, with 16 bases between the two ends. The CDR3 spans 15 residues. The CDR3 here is CSARPTFGWTDTQYF. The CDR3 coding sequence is TGCAGTGCTAGGCCCACGTTTGGGTGGACAGATACGCAGTATTTT.

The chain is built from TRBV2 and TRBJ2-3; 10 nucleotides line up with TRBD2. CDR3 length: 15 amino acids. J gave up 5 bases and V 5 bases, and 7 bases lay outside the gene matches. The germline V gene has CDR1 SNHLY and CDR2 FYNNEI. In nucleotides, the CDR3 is TGTGCCAGCAGTTCTAGCGGGGGAGGAGGAGATACGCAGTATTTT. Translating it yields CASSSSGGGGDTQYF.

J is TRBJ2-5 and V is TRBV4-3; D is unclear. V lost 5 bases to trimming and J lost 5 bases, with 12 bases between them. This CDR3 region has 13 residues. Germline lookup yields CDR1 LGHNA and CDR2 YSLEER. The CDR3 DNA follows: TGCGCCAGCAGCGTAACATGGGGTGAGACCCAGTACTTC. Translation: CASSVTWGETQYF.

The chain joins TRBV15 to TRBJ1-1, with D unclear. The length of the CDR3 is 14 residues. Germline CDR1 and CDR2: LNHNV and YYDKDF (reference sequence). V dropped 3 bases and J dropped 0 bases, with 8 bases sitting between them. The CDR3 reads CATSRAGLNTEAFF. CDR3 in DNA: TGTGCCACCAGCAGGGCAGGCTTGAACACTGAAGCTTTCTTT.

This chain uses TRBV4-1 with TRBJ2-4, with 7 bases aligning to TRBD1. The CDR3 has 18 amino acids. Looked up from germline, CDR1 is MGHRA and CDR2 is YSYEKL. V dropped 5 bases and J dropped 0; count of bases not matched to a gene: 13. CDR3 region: CASSSGGPRGLAKNIQYF. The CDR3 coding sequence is TGCGCCAGCAGCTCAGGGGGACCTCGGGGCCTAGCCAAAAACATTCAGTACTTC.

CDR3 sequence (DNA): TGCGCCAGCAGCCAAGTGGGGAGAAGGCAGACTGAAGCTTTCTTT. As protein: CASSQVGRRQTEAFF. V and J are TRBV4-1 and TRBJ1-1; D remains unclear. The CDR3 totals 15 residues. Germline loops: CDR1 MGHRA, CDR2 YSYEKL. The germline V and J ends were trimmed by 1 base and 5 bases, with 14 bases remaining between them.

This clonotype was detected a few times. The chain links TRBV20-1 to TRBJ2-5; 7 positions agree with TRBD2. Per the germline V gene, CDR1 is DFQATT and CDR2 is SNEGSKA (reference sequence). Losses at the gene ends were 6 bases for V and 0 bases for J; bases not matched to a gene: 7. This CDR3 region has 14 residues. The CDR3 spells CSARAGRYQETQYF. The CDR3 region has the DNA TGCAGTGCGCGAGCGGGGAGGTACCAAGAGACCCAGTACTTC.

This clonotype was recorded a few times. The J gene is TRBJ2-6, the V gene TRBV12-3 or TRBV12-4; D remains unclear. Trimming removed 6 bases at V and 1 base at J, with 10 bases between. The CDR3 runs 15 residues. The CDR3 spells CASSPSHSGANVLTF. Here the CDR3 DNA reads TGTGCCAGCAGCCCCTCTCATTCTGGGGCCAACGTCCTGACTTTC.

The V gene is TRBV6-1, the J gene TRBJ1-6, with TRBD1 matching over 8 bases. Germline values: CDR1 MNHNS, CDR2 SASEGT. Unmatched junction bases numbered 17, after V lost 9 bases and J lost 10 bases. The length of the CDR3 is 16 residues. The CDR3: CASSETWDRRGSPLHF. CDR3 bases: TGTGCCAGTTCTGAGACCTGGGACAGGCGTGGATCACCCCTCCACTTT.

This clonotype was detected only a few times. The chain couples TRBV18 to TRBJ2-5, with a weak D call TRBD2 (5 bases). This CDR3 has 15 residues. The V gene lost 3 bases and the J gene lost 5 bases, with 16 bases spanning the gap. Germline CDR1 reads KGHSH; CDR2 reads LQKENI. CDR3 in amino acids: CASSPRIDRGETQYF. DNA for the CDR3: TGTGCCAGCTCACCTAGGATCGATCGAGGGGAGACCCAGTACTTC.

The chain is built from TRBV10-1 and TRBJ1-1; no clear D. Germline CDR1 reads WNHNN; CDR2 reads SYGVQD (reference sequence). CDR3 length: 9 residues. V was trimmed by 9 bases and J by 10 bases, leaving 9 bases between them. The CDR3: CARTALAFF. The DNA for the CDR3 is TGCGCCAGGACCGCGCTAGCTTTCTTT.

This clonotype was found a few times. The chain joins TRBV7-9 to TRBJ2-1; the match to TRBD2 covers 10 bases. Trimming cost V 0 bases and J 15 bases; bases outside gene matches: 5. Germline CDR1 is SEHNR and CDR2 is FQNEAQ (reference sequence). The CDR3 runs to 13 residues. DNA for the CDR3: TGTGCCAGCAGCTTAGCGGCTAGCGGGAGTCCGTTCTTC. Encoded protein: CASSLAASGSPFF.

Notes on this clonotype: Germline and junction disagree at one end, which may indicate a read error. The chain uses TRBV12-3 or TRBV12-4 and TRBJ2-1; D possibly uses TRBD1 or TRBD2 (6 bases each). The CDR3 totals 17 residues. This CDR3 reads CACSWVGGEGSYNEQFF. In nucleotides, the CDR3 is TGTGCCTGCAGTTGGGTGGGGGGCGAGGGCTCCTACAATGAGCAGTTCTTC.

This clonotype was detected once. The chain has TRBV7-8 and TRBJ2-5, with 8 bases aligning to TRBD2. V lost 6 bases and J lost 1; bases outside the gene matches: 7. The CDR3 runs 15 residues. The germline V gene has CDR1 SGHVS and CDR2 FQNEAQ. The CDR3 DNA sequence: TGTGCCAGCAGACGAGCCCGGGGGGGCCAAGAGACCCAGTACTTC. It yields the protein CASRRARGGQETQYF. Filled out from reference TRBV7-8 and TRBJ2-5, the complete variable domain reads GAGVSQSPRYKVAKRGQDVALRCDPISGHVSLFWYQQALGQGPEFLTYFQNEAQLDKSGLPSDRFFAERPEGSVSTLKIQRTQQEDSAVYLCASRRARGGQETQYFGPGTRLLVL.

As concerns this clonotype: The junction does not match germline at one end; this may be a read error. CDR3 sequence reads: CATTGTTTQAFF. The CDR3 DNA is TGTGCCACCACAGGGACAACCACTCAAGCTTTCTTT. This chain connects TRBV18 to TRBJ1-1; a weak D match, TRBD1 (6 bases). Germline values: CDR1 KGHSH, CDR2 LQKENI. This CDR3 comprises 12 residues.

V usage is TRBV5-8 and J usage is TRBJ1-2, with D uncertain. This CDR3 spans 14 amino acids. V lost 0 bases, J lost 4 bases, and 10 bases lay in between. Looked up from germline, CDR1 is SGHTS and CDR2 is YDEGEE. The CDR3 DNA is TGTGCCAGCAGCTTGGTCGGGGTGATCTATGGCTACACCTTC. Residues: CASSLVGVIYGYTF.

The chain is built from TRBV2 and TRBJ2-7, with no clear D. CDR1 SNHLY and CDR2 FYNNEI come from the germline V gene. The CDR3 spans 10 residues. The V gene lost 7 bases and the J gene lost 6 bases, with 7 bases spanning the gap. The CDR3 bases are TGTGCCAGCATTAGTTCCGAGCAGTACTTC. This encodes CASISSEQYF.

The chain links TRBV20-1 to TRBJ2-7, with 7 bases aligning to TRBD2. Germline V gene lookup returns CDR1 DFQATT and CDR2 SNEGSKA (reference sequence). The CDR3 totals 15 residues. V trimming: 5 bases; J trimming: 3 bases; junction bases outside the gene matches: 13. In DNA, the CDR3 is TGCAGTGCTCGAGCTCCGGGACTAAAATACTACGAGCAGTACTTC. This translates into CSARAPGLKYYEQYF.